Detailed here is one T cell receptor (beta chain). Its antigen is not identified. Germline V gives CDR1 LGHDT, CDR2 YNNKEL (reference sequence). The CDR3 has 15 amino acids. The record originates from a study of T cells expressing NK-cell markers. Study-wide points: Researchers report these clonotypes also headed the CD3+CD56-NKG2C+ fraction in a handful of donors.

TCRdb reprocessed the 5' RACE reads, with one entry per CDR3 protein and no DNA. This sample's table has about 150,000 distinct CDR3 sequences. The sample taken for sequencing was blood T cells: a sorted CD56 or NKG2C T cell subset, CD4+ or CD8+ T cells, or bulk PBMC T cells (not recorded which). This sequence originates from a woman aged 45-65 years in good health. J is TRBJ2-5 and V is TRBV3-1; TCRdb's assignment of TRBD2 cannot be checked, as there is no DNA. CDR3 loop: CASSLRTSGSETQYF.